This section outlines one TCR beta chain sequence together with its context. Its antigen is unidentified. The PCR was carried out with 60 Vbeta primers and 13 Jbeta primers. The protocol was immunoSEQ multiplex PCR, while the TCRdb copy is restricted to in-frame clones and leaves out a portion. Among over 65,000 clones listed, less than 80% were seen once. The CDR3 loop spans 15 amino acids. Germline V gene lookup returns CDR1 MNHEY and CDR2 SMNVEV (reference sequence). Trimming removed 3 bases from V and 2 bases from J, with 13 bases in between. This specimen belongs to a study of cytomegalovirus exposure and HLA in healthy donors. Across the study: From about 170 million T cells, an earlier analysis saw approximately 110 million unique TCR beta sequences.

Study-level findings and limits: For cytomegalovirus status, the classifier reportedly gave diagnoses with high specificity and sensitivity. TCR beta V- and J-gene trimming was later associated with a missense DCLRE1C variant. In a later analysis, at a false discovery rate of 0.05, 16,951 TCR beta sequences were associated with HLA alleles.

The sample comprised PBMCs. This chain links TRBV27 with TRBJ2-5; D ambiguous. The receptor was isolated from a man aged 55 to 69 in good health and CMV-seropositive. The CDR3 protein is CASSFGLSSQETQYF. DNA of the CDR3: TGTGCCAGCAGTTTTGGGCTATCCTCTCAAGAGACCCAGTACTTC.